These 5 T cell receptor beta chains originate from one sample sequenced in a study of beta chain features in type 1 diabetes. What was sequenced were expressed TCRB transcripts, since all of the isolated RNA had been reverse transcribed. Measured with immunoSEQ multiplex PCR; TCRdb has only the in-frame clones, and not every one. Among about 400,000 clones listed, roughly 12% were seen once. Overall study results and limits: Type 1 diabetes patients had moderately but significantly shorter TCRB CDR3s in all four CD4+ subsets.

These receptors have no known antigen. The sample taken for sequencing was naive CD4+ T cells from blood. The receptors originated from a woman under 30 with type 1 diabetes.

In its sample, this clone was seen a few times. The chain carries TRBV30 and TRBJ1-4; TRBD1 matches 8 bases. V gave up 3 bases and J gave up 3 bases; unmatched junction bases: 6. CDR3 length: 15 residues. Germline-derived CDR1 and CDR2 are GTSNPN and SVGIG (reference sequence). CDR3 in amino acids: CAWSAGGASNEKLFF. As DNA, the CDR3 is TGTGCCTGGAGCGCAGGGGGCGCATCTAATGAAAAACTGTTTTTT.

The genes are TRBV7-9 and TRBJ2-5; 7 nucleotides agree with TRBD2. CDR1 is SEHNR and CDR2 is FQNEAQ in the germline V gene (reference sequence). This CDR3 spans 15 amino acids. V was clipped by 1 base and J by 5 bases; unmatched bases: 7. CDR3 amino acids: CASSLVGGREETQYF. The CDR3 nucleotides read TGTGCCAGCAGCTTAGTCGGCGGGAGAGAGGAGACCCAGTACTTC.

The rearrangement links TRBV7-2 to TRBJ2-4; no definite D call. This CDR3 has 14 amino acids. Trimming took 1 base from V and 5 from J, leaving 9 bases between them. CDR1 and CDR2 from the germline V gene are SGHTA and FQGNSA. The CDR3 sequence: CASSLGGKENIQYF. CDR3 sequence (DNA): TGTGCCAGCAGCTTAGGAGGTAAAGAAAACATTCAGTACTTC.

This rearrangement joins TRBV30 to TRBJ1-2; 9 bases match TRBD1. The length of the CDR3 is 15 residues. CDR1 and CDR2 (germline): GTSNPN, SVGIG (reference sequence). The V gene end was trimmed by 3 bases and the J gene end by 4 bases; junction bases not matched to a gene: 9. The CDR3 is CAWRGYRGRVYGYTF. The CDR3, as DNA: TGTGCCTGGAGGGGATACAGGGGGCGCGTCTATGGCTACACCTTC.

This clone has more than one count but fewer than ten. The chain carries TRBV19 and TRBJ1-2, with 8 bases that match TRBD1. Per the germline V gene, CDR1 is LNHDA and CDR2 is SQIVND (reference sequence). There are 13 residues in the CDR3. V lost 9 bases and J lost 4; bases outside the gene matches: 7. The CDR3 nucleotides are TGTGCCAGCTACACAGGGGGAAGCTATGGCTACACCTTC. This sequence encodes CASYTGGSYGYTF.